This T cell receptor beta chain was documented in a study of Ad26.COV2.S vaccination and SARS-CoV-2 variants. Study in general: Donor got 5x10^10 or 1x10^11 viral particles of Ad26.COV2.S.

Concerning this clone itself: The antigen remains undetermined.

Sample treatment: over 15 received Ad26.COV2.S at low or high dose, single or two shots; about 5 received placebo; per-sample allocation not given. Collection of samples fell on day 63 after the first vaccine or placebo injection. Vaccination employed an Ad26 vector expressing the Wuhan-strain SARS-CoV-2 spike. Repertoires were generated with immunoSEQ multiplex PCR, while TCRdb's copy carries only in-frame clones and drops some. The sample shows just over 350,000 clones, more than 75% of them seen only once. Findings and caveats of the study: Recipients of vaccine and of placebo showed similar breadth of their non-spike TCR repertoires. Compared with placebo recipients, vaccine recipients had higher spike-specific TCR breadth.

CDR3 length: 13 amino acids. J was trimmed by 7 bases and V by 5 bases; bases with no gene match: 5. Germline V CDR1 and CDR2: SGHTA, FQGNSA. Sample: peripheral blood, taken in a trial of Ad26.COV2.S vaccine versus placebo. This clonotype was obtained from a person between 18 and 65 years old who received the Ad26.COV2.S COVID-19 vaccine or a placebo. V usage is TRBV7-2 and J usage is TRBJ1-5; TRBD1 matches 7 bases. The CDR3: CASSQQGTQPQHF. CDR3 bases: TGTGCCAGCAGCCAACAGGGGACCCAGCCCCAGCATTTT.